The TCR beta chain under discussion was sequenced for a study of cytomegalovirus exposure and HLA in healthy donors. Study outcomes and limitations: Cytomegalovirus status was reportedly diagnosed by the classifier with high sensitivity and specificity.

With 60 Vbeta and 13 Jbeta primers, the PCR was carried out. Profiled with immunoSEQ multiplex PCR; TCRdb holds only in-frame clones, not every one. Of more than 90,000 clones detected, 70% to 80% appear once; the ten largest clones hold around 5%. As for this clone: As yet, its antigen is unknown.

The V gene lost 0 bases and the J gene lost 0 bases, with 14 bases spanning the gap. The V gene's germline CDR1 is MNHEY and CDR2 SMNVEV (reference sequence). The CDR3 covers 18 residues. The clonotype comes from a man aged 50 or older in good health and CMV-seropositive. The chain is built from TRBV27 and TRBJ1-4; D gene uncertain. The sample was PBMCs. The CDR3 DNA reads TGTGCCAGCAGTTTATCGCTTCAGACTAGAGCAACTAATGAAAAACTGTTTTTT. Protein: CASSLSLQTRATNEKLFF.